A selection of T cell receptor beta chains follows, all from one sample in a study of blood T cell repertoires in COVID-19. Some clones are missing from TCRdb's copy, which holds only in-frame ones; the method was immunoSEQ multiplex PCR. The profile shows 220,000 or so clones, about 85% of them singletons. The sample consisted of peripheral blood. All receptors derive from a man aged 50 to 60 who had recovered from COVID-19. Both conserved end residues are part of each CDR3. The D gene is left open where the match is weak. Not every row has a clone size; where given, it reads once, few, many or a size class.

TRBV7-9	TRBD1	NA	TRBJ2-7	CASSFYGTGEQYF	TGTGCCAGCAGCTTTTATGGGACAGGGGAGCAGTACTTC
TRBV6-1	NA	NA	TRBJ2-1	CASSEWHEQFF	TGTGCCAGCAGTGAATGGCATGAGCAGTTCTTC
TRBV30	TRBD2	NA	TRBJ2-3	CAWTSGGRRTSSTDTQYF	TGTGCCTGGACGTCGGGAGGGCGCAGAACATCTAGCACAGATACGCAGTATTTT
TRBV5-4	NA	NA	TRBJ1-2	CASKSGGTYGYTF	TGTGCCAGCAAATCTGGGGGGACCTACGGCTACACCTTC
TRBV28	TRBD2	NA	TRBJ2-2	CASGLAGTRELFF	TGTGCCAGCGGCCTAGCGGGTACTCGGGAGCTGTTTTTT
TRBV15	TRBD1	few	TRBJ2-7	CATSRGNRGPYEQYF	TGTGCCACCAGCAGAGGAAACAGGGGCCCCTACGAGCAGTACTTC
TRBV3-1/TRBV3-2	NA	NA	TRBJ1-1	CASSHKAGGTEAFF	TGTGCCAGCAGCCACAAAGCCGGGGGGACTGAAGCTTTCTTT
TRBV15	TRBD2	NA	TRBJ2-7	CATSTLAGVPYEQYF	TGTGCCACCAGCACGCTAGCGGGAGTTCCCTACGAGCAGTACTTC
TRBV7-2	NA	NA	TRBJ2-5	CASSLASGAQISAQYF	TGTGCCAGCAGCTTAGCGTCAGGGGCCCAGATATCCGCCCAGTACTTC
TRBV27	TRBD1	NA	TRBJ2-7	CASSLGGQGSNEQYF	TGTGCCAGCAGTTTAGGGGGACAGGGGTCCAACGAGCAGTACTTC
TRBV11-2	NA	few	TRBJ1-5	CASSSGISNQPQHF	TGTGCCAGCAGCTCCGGTATCAGCAATCAGCCCCAGCATTTT
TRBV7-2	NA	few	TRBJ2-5	CASSLARETQYF	TGTGCCAGCAGCTTAGCGCGGGAGACCCAGTACTTC
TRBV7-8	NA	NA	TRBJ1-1	CASSPVDNTEAFF	TGTGCCAGCAGCCCCGTAGATAACACTGAAGCTTTCTTT
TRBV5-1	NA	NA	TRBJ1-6	CASSFTGWFDNSPLHF	TGCGCCAGCAGCTTTACAGGGTGGTTTGATAATTCACCCCTCCACTTT
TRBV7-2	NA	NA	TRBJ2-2	CASSLVQRFTGELFF	TGTGCCAGCAGCTTAGTACAGCGGTTCACCGGGGAGCTGTTTTTT
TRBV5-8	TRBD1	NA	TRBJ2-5	CASSLQGASYQETQYF	TGTGCCAGCAGCTTGCAGGGGGCCTCATACCAAGAGACCCAGTACTTC
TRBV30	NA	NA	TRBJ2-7	CAWSPSPTEYYYEQYF	TGTGCCTGGAGTCCAAGCCCGACAGAATACTACTACGAGCAGTACTTC
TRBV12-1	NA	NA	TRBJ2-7	CASSSQLQPSYEQYF	TGTGCCAGCAGCTCTCAATTACAGCCCTCCTACGAGCAGTACTTC
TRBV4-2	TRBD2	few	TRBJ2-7	CASSQGIAGGYEQYF	TGTGCCAGCAGCCAAGGTATAGCGGGAGGCTACGAGCAGTACTTC
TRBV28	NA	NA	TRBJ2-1	CASSLTGVANEQFF	TGTGCCAGCAGTTTAACGGGAGTGGCCAATGAGCAGTTCTTC
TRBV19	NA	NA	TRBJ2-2	CASSIDPQVGGELFF	TGTGCCAGTAGTATAGATCCCCAGGTTGGCGGGGAGCTGTTTTTT
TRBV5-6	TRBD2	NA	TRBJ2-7	CASSPRGWLAGAYEQYF	TGTGCCAGCAGCCCCAGAGGGTGGCTAGCGGGAGCCTACGAGCAGTACTTC
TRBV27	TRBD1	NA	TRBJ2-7	CASGTGRHEQYF	TGTGCCAGCGGGACAGGGCGCCACGAGCAGTACTTC
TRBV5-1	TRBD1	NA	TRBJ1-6	CASSGRGLDNSPLHF	TGCGCCAGCAGCGGCAGGGGGCTGGATAATTCACCCCTCCACTTT
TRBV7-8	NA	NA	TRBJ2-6	CASSLVQGGGIGANVLTF	TGTGCCAGCAGCTTAGTTCAGGGCGGGGGCATTGGGGCCAACGTCCTGACTTTC
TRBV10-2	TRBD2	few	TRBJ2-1	CATTTSGRLSYNEQFF	TGCGCCACCACGACTAGCGGGAGACTATCCTACAATGAGCAGTTCTTC
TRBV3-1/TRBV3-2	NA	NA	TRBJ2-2	CASSPFRAGGELFF	TGTGCCAGCAGCCCCTTTCGCGCGGGCGGGGAGCTGTTTTTT
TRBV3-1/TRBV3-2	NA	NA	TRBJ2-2	CASSQERLGRPTGELFF	TGTGCCAGCAGCCAAGAGAGGCTCGGGAGACCGACCGGGGAGCTGTTTTTT
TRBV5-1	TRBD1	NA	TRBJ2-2	CASSPRDRGITGELFF	TGCGCCAGCAGCCCCAGGGACAGGGGTATCACCGGGGAGCTGTTTTTT